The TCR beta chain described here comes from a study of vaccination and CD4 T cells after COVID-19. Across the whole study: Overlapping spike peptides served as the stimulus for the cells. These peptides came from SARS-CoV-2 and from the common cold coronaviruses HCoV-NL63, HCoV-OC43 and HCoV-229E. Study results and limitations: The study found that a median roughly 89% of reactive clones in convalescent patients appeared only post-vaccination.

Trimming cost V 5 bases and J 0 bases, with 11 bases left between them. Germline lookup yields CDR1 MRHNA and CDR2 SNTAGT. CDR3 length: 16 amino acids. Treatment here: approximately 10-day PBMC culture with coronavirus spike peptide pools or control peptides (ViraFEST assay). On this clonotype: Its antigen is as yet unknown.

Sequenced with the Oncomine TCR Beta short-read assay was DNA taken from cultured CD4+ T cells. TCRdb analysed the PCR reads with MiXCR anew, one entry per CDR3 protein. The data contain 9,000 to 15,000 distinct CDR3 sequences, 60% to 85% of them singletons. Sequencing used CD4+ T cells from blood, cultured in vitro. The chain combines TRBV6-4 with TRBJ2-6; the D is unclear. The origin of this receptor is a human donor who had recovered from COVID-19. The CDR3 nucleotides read TGTGCCAGCAGTAGCCAGCCACTCTCTGGGGCCAACGTCCTGACTTTC. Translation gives CASSSQPLSGANVLTF.